This TCR beta chain appears in the sequencing data of a study of T cell clonality in common variable immunodeficiency. Only in-frame clones appear in the TCRdb table, and some are missing; sequencing was by immunoSEQ multiplex PCR. The table lists 30,000 to 40,000 clones, with no singletons. This clone was seen ten or more times. Its antigen is undetermined. The CDR3 is cut off 3 residues early in the read; its end comes from the germline J gene. The study, taken as a whole, reports: Reportedly, TCR beta sequences from common variable immunodeficiency showed fewer deletions and N-nucleotide insertions. Fewer TCRbeta clones were shared among CVID subjects than controls.

Aged about 9 to 70 years, CVID subjects averaged around 43 years old. Patients and controls were mostly of Caucasian heritage. CVID subjects were neither ill nor on immunomodulatory or immunosuppressive medication at sampling. CDR1 and CDR2 (germline): MGHRA, YSYEKL. CDR3 length: 17 residues. Trimming cost V 5 bases and J 5 bases; bases outside gene matches: 12. V is TRBV4-1 and J is TRBJ2-1; 10 nucleotides line up with TRBD2. What was sequenced was peripheral blood mononuclear cells. This receptor was identified in a human donor with common variable immunodeficiency. The part of the CDR3 DNA that was read is TGCGCCAGCAGCTCCACCCCCCTAGCGGGAGTCAACAATGAG. It encodes CASSSTPLAGVNNE. The whole CDR3 sequence is CASSSTPLAGVNNEQFF.